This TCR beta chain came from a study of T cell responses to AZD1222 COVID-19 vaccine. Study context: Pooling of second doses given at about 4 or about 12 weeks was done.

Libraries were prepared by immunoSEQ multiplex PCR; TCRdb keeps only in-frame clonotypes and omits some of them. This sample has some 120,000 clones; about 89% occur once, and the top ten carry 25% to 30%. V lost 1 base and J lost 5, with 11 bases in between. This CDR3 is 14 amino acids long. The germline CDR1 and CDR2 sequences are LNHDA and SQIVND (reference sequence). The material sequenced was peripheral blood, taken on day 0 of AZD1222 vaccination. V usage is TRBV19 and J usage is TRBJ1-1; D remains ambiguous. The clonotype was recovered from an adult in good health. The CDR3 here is CASSIGAATTEAFF. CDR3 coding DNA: TGTGCCAGTAGTATAGGCGCGGCGACGACTGAAGCTTTCTTT. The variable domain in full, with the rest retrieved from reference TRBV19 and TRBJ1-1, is DGGITQSPKYLFRKEGQNVTLSCEQNLNHDAMYWYRQDPGQGLRLIYYSQIVNDFQKGDIAEGYSVSREKKESFPLTVTSAQKNPTAFYLCASSIGAATTEAFFGQGTRLTVV.